This T cell receptor (beta chain) was captured in a study of blood T cell repertoires in COVID-19. Study details: Acute and convalescent COVID-19 specimens originated in the United States, Italy and Spain. In each case, the material was cDNA or gDNA derived from T cells, B-cell-depleted T cells, or PBMCs.

V gave up 1 base and J gave up 5 bases; unmatched junction bases: 5. The CDR3 runs 16 residues. Germline-derived CDR1 and CDR2 are SGHAT and FQNNGV. Original data processing: Counts of nucleated cells, estimated from reference gene primer amplification, were obtained. Assay: immunoSEQ multiplex PCR; the TCRdb copy retains only in-frame clones and omits some. That table is the source of V, J and clone size, and D and trimming were worked out from the DNA. The sample consists of roughly 310,000 clones, 85% to 90% of them appearing once. The Seattle site enrolled patients during active infection and followed them longitudinally.

Material: peripheral blood. The receptor's source is a woman in her twenties or thirties with COVID-19, enrolled during active disease. The chain joins TRBV11-2 to TRBJ2-3, with 11 bases fitting TRBD2. CDR3 bases: TGTGCCAGCAGCTTAGGCCTAGCGGGAGGAGGAGATACGCAGTATTTT. Encoded protein: CASSLGLAGGGDTQYF. Variable domain in full (rest from reference TRBV11-2 and TRBJ2-3): EAGVAQSPRYKIIEKRQSVAFWCNPISGHATLYWYQQILGQGPKLLIQFQNNGVVDDSQLPKDRFSAERLKGVDSTLKIQPAKLEDSAVYLCASSLGLAGGGDTQYFGPGTRLTVL.